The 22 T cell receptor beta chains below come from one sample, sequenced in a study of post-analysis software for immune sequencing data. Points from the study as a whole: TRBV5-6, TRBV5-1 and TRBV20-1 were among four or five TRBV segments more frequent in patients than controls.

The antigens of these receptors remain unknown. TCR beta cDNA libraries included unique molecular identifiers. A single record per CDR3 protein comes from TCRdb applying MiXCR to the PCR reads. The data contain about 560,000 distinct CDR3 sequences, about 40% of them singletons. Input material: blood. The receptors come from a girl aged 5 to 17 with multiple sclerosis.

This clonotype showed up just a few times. The CDR3 DNA follows: TGTGCCAGCAGTTCAGGGACAGGGAACAATGAGCAGTTCTTC. It yields the protein CASSSGTGNNEQFF. This chain uses TRBV12-3 or TRBV12-4 with TRBJ2-1, with 9 bases fitting TRBD1. The CDR3 contains 14 residues. V was pared by 4 bases and J by 5 bases, with 3 bases of the junction left unmatched.

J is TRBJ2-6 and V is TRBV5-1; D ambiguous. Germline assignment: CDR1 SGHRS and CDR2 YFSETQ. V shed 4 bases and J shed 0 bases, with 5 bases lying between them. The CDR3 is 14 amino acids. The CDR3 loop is CASSIYSGANVLTF. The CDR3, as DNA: TGCGCCAGCAGCATTTACTCTGGGGCCAACGTCCTGACTTTC.

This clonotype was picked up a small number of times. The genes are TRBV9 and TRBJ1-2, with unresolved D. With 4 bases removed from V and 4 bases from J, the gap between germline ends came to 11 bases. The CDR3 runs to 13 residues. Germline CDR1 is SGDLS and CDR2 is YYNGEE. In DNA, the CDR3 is TGTGCCAGCAGCCGGGTGGGCGGCTATGGCTACACCTTC. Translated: CASSRVGGYGYTF.

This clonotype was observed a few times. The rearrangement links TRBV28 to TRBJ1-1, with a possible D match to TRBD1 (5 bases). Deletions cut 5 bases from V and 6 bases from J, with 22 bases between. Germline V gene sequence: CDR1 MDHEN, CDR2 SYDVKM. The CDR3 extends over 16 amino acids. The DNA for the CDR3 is TGTGCCAGCAGTCCCCGGTACCGTCCGGCGGGGGCTGAAGCTTTCTTT. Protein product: CASSPRYRPAGAEAFF.

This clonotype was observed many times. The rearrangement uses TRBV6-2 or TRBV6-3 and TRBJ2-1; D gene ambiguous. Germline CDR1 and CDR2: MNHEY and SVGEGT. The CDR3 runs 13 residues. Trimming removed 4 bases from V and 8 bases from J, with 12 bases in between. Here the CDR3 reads CASSLAGLDEQFF. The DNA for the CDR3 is TGTGCCAGCAGTTTAGCAGGTCTAGATGAGCAGTTCTTC.

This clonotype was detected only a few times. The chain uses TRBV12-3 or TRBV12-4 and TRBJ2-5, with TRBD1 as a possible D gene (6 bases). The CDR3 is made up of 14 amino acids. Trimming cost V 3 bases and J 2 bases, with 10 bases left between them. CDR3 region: CASSLNRVQETQYF. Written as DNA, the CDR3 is TGTGCCAGCAGTTTGAACAGGGTGCAAGAGACCCAGTACTTC.

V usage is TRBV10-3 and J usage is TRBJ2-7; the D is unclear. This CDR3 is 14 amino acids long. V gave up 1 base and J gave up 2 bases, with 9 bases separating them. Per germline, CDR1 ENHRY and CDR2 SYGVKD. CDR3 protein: CAISEWGSTYEQYF. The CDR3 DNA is TGTGCCATCAGTGAGTGGGGATCCACCTACGAGCAGTACTTC.

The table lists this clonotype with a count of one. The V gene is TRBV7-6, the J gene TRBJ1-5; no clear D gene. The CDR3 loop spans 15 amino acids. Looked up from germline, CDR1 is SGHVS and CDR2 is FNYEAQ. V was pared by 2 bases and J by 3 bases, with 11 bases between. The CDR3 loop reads CASSLWRGPNQPQHF. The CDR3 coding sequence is TGTGCCAGCAGCTTATGGCGCGGGCCCAATCAGCCCCAGCATTTT.

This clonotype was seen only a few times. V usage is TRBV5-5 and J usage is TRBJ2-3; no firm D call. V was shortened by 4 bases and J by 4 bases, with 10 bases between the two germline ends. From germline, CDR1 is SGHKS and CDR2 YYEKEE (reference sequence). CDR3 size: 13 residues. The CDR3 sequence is CASSHQHSDTQYF. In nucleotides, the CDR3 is TGTGCCAGCAGCCACCAACACTCAGATACGCAGTATTTT.

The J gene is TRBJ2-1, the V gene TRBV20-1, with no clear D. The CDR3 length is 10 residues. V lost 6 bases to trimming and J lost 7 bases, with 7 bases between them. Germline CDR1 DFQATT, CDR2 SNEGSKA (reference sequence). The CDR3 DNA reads TGCAGTGCCTTAGGGAATGAGCAGTTCTTC. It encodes CSALGNEQFF.

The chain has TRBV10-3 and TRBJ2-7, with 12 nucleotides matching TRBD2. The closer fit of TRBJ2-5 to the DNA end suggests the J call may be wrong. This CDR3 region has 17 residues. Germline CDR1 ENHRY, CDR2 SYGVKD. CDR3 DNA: TGTGCCATCAGTGATCCCAAAGCTAGCGGGAGGGCGGAGACCCAGTACTTC. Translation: CAISDPKASGRAETQYF.

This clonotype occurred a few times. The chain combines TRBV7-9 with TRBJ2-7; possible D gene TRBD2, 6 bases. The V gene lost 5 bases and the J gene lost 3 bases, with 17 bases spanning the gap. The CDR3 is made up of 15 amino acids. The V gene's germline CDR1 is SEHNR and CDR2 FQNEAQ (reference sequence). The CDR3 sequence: CASSTEGRSLYEQYF. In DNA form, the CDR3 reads TGTGCCAGCAGCACGGAGGGACGGTCCCTCTACGAGCAGTACTTC.

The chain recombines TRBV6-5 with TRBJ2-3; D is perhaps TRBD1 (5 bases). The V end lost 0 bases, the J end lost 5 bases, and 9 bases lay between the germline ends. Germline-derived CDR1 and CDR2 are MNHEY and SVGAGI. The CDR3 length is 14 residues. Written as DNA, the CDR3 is TGTGCCAGCAGTTACTCGGGGCGGAAAGATACGCAGTATTTT. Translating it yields CASSYSGRKDTQYF.

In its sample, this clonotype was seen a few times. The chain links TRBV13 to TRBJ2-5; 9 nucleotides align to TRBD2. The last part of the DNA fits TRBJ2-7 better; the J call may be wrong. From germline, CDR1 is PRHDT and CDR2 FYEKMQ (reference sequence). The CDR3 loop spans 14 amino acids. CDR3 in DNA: TGTGCCAGCAGCCCACCGGGACTAGCTCACGAGCAGTACTTC. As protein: CASSPPGLAHEQYF.

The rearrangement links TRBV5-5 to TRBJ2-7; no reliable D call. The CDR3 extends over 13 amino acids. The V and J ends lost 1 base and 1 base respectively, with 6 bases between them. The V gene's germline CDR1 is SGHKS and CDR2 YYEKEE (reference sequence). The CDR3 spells CASSLFQSYEQYF. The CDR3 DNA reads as TGTGCCAGCAGCTTGTTTCAGTCCTACGAGCAGTACTTC.

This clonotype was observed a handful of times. The chain's CDR3 is CASSQGQAHYGYTF. Here the CDR3 DNA reads TGTGCCAGCAGCCAAGGGCAGGCTCACTATGGCTACACCTTC. The chain couples TRBV3-1 to TRBJ1-2, with D unclear. The germline gives CDR1 LGHDT, CDR2 YNNKEL (reference sequence). The CDR3 has 14 residues. Trimming left V 1 base short and J 3 bases short, with 9 bases between.

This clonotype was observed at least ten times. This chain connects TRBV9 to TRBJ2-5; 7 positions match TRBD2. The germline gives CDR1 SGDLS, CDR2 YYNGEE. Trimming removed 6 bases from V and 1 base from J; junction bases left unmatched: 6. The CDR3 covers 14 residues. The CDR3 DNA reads TGTGCCAGCAATGGCGGGGGACCCCAAGAGACCCAGTACTTC. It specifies CASNGGGPQETQYF.

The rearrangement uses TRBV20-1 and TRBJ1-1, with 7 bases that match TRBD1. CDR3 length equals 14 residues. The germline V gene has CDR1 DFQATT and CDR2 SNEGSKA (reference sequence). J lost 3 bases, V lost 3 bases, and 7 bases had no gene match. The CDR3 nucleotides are TGCAGTGCTAGGGGGGGCAGGGGGGACACTGAAGCTTTCTTT. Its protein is CSARGGRGDTEAFF.

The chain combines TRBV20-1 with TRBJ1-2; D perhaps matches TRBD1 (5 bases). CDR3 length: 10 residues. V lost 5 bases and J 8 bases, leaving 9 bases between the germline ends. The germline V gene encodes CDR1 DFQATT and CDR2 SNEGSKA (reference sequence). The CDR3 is CSARGAGYTF. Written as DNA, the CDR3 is TGCAGTGCTCGCGGGGCAGGCTACACCTTC.

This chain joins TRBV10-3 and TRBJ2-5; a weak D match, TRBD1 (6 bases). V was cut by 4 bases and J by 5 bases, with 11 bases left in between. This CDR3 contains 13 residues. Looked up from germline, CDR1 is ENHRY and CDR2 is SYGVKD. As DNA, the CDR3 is TGTGCCATCAGTGTACAGGGAAGGGAGACCCAGTACTTC. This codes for CAISVQGRETQYF.

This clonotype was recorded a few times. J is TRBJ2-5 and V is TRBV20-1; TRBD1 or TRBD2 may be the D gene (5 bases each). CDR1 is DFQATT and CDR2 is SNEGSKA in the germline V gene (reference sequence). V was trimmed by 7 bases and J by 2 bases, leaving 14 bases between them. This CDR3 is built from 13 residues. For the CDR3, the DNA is TGCAGTGGGGGACGGGGACGGCAAGAGACCCAGTACTTC. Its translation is CSGGRGRQETQYF.

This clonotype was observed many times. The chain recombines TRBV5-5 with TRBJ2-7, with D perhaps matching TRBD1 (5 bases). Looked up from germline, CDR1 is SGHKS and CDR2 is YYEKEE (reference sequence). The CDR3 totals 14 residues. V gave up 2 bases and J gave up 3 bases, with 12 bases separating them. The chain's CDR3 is CASSFRPGHYEQYF. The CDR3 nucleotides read TGTGCCAGCAGCTTTCGCCCAGGGCACTACGAGCAGTACTTC.